This T cell receptor (beta chain) was recovered during a study of cytomegalovirus exposure and HLA in healthy donors. Study-level results: First-cohort TCR clusters tended to co-occur in the roughly 120 validation repertoires, a later analysis found. In vitro testing confirmed three CMV-associated chains as specific for CMV antigens. The study recorded about 150 TCR beta chains that were cytomegalovirus-associated. TCR sequences were mostly rare, though some public TCRs occurred in many donors.

This CDR3 has 13 amino acids. The germline V and J ends were trimmed by 3 bases and 6 bases, with 9 bases remaining between them. From germline, CDR1 is KGHSH and CDR2 LQKENI. Sequenced by immunoSEQ multiplex PCR; TCRdb stores in-frame clones only, minus some. Here the sample spans roughly 60,000 clones, over 75% being singletons. Of note for this clone: As yet, its antigen is unknown.

The chain uses TRBV18 and TRBJ2-1; TRBD2 is a possible D gene (7 bases). The source is a woman younger than 45 in good health and CMV-seronegative. Sequencing was done on a sample of PBMCs. This chain's CDR3 is CASSPGGRNEQFF. In nucleotides, the CDR3 is TGTGCCAGCTCACCGGGGGGGCGCAATGAGCAGTTCTTC.